A single sample gave rise to the 21 T cell receptor beta chains below, sequenced in a study of tumor-infiltrating lymphocytes in localized non-small cell lung cancer. The data were produced by immunoSEQ multiplex PCR, yet TCRdb's version contains in-frame clones alone and is incomplete. Found here are fewer than 8,000 clones, 74% of them singletons; the top ten hold approximately 8.3%. The sequencing input was uninvolved lung tissue not adjacent to the tumor. These receptors were taken from a human donor with non-small cell lung cancer.

The chain couples TRBV4-2 to TRBJ2-1; 8 nucleotides match TRBD2. Unmatched junction bases numbered 4, after V lost 4 bases and J lost 2 bases. The germline V gene encodes CDR1 LGHNA and CDR2 YNFKEQ. This CDR3 region has 15 residues. The CDR3 coding sequence is TGTGCCAGCAGCCCGGAGCGGGAGCCCTACAATGAGCAGTTCTTC. It codes for CASSPEREPYNEQFF.

The J gene is TRBJ1-2, the V gene TRBV25-1; D is ambiguous. V was cut by 3 bases and J by 10 bases, with 15 bases left in between. The CDR3 is 13 residues long. CDR1 is MGHDK and CDR2 is SYGVNS in the germline V gene. CDR3 DNA sequence: TGTGCCAGCAGTGATAACCTAAAATGGGCCTACACCTTC. This encodes CASSDNLKWAYTF.

The rearrangement links TRBV7-9 to TRBJ1-1; 7 bases agree with TRBD1. This CDR3 is built from 14 residues. The ends lost 5 bases at V and 7 bases at J; junction bases unmatched: 10. The germline gives CDR1 SEHNR, CDR2 FQNEAQ (reference sequence). For the CDR3, the DNA is TGTGCCAGCAGCGGACGACAGGGATTGAATGAAGCTTTCTTT. Its protein is CASSGRQGLNEAFF.

This clone was counted a few times. The chain carries TRBV6-6 and TRBJ2-7; TRBD2 matches at 10 bases. The CDR3 runs to 15 residues. Losses at the gene ends were 2 bases for V and 6 bases for J; bases not matched to a gene: 7. Germline lookup yields CDR1 MNHNY and CDR2 SVGAGI (reference sequence). The CDR3 sequence is CASSYLGLAALEQYF. The DNA for the CDR3 is TGTGCCAGCAGTTACCTCGGACTAGCGGCCCTCGAGCAGTACTTC.

This clone came up once. The V and J genes are TRBV15 and TRBJ2-4, with D perhaps assigned TRBD1 or TRBD2 (5 bases each). The V and J ends lost 0 bases and 7 bases respectively, with 13 bases between them. CDR3 length: 15 residues. Germline loops: CDR1 LNHNV, CDR2 YYDKDF (reference sequence). The CDR3 DNA reads as TGTGCCACCAGCAGAGATCTGGGGGTATTGAACATTCAGTACTTC. Protein product: CATSRDLGVLNIQYF. Together with reference TRBV15 and TRBJ2-4, the CDR3 gives the full variable domain: DAMVIQNPRYQVTQFGKPVTLSCSQTLNHNVMYWYQQKSSQAPKLLFHYYDKDFNNEADTPDNFQSRRPNTSFCFLDIRSPGLGDTAMYLCATSRDLGVLNIQYFGAGTRLSVL.

By sample fraction, this clone is medium-sized. This chain joins TRBV6-1 and TRBJ1-1; tentative D call: TRBD1 (5 bases). The germline CDR1 and CDR2 sequences are MNHNS and SASEGT. V dropped 2 bases and J dropped 5 bases, with 12 bases sitting between them. This CDR3 contains 14 residues. In DNA, the CDR3 is TGTGCCAGCAGTGAAATTGGAAGGGGAACTGAAGCTTTCTTT. Protein: CASSEIGRGTEAFF.

The chain combines TRBV6-5 with TRBJ1-3, with a possible D match to TRBD1 (5 bases). Germline CDR1 and CDR2: MNHEY and SVGAGI. This CDR3 has 15 residues. The V gene lost 0 bases and the J gene lost 2 bases, with 8 bases spanning the gap. For the CDR3, the DNA is TGTGCCAGCAGTTACTCGACAGCAACTGGAAACACCATATATTTT. Its translation: CASSYSTATGNTIYF.

This clone was seen more than once but under ten times. The chain combines TRBV7-2 with TRBJ1-5; unclear D gene. CDR1 and CDR2 from the germline V gene are SGHTA and FQGNSA. Between the trimmed V and J ends, which lost 2 bases and 3 bases, there was a span of 5 bases. The CDR3 length is 13 residues. The CDR3 DNA is TGTGCCAGCAGCTTAATAGACAATCAGCCCCAGCATTTT. This sequence encodes CASSLIDNQPQHF.

The gene calls are TRBV11-3 and TRBJ2-5; 14 bases fit TRBD2. This CDR3 spans 17 amino acids. The junction had 6 bases not matched to a gene; V was cut back by 5 bases and J by 1 base. Germline assignment: CDR1 SGHNT and CDR2 YENEEA. Written as DNA, the CDR3 is TGTGCCAGCAGCCCCTGGACTAGCGGGAGGCTCCAAGAGACCCAGTACTTC. It codes for CASSPWTSGRLQETQYF.

This clone has a single count. The J gene is TRBJ2-3, the V gene TRBV6-4, with D possibly matching TRBD1 (5 bases). Germline CDR1 is MRHNA and CDR2 is SNTAGT. This CDR3 contains 13 residues. Trimming left V 4 bases short and J 3 bases short, with 8 bases between. The CDR3 region has the DNA TGTGCCAGCAGTGTCAGGGAAACAGATACGCAGTATTTT. It specifies CASSVRETDTQYF.

Here the CDR3 reads CASSLRREADTQYF. The DNA of the CDR3 is TGTGCCAGCAGCTTACGTCGGGAGGCAGATACGCAGTATTTT. The V and J genes are TRBV11-2 and TRBJ2-3, with 7 nucleotides matching TRBD2. V was pared by 2 bases and J by 4 bases, with 3 bases of the junction left unmatched. This CDR3 contains 14 residues. Germline lookup yields CDR1 SGHAT and CDR2 FQNNGV.

This sequence joins TRBV7-2 and TRBJ2-7; 12 nucleotides agree with TRBD2. Trimming removed 5 bases from V and 12 bases from J; junction bases left unmatched: 14. The CDR3 has 15 amino acids. Germline assignment: CDR1 SGHTA and CDR2 FQGNSA. CDR3 nucleotides: TGTGCCAGCAGCGCTACTAGCGGGAGGCTTCAGGGGCGGTACTTC. Translation: CASSATSGRLQGRYF.

This clone was picked up a small number of times. The chain recombines TRBV16 with TRBJ2-3, with a possible D match to TRBD1 (5 bases). The CDR3 totals 14 residues. The V and J ends lost 8 bases and 6 bases respectively, with 18 bases between them. The germline V gene has CDR1 KGHSY and CDR2 FQNENV. CDR3 DNA: TGTGCCAGCGCCAGGGTGGTAAGGATGGATACGCAGTATTTT. Translating it yields CASARVVRMDTQYF.

This clone rates as medium-sized. The chain has TRBV27 and TRBJ2-1; 11 bases fit TRBD2. This CDR3 spans 17 amino acids. Germline loops: CDR1 MNHEY, CDR2 SMNVEV (reference sequence). V gave up 1 base and J gave up 3 bases; unmatched junction bases: 5. CDR3 in amino acids: CASSLFSGRANYNEQFF. CDR3 DNA sequence: TGTGCCAGCAGTTTATTTAGCGGGAGGGCCAACTACAATGAGCAGTTCTTC.

V and J are TRBV19 and TRBJ2-1; 9 bases agree with TRBD1. Germline V CDR1 and CDR2: LNHDA, SQIVND (reference sequence). Trimming cost V 5 bases and J 4 bases; bases outside gene matches: 9. This CDR3 is 16 amino acids long. The CDR3 DNA sequence: TGTGCCAGTAGTCGCGCTGGGGACAGGGCATACAATGAGCAGTTCTTC. Amino acid sequence: CASSRAGDRAYNEQFF.

CDR3 nucleotide sequence: TGTGCTAGTGGTCAACCTGGGGTAGGGGCTTTCTTT. Translated: CASGQPGVGAFF. The chain joins TRBV12-5 to TRBJ1-1; D remains unclear. V lost 5 bases, J lost 11 bases, and 15 bases lay in between. The CDR3 is 12 residues long. Per the germline V gene, CDR1 is LGHNT and CDR2 is FRNRAP.

By its share, this clone is medium-sized. Other DNA sequences in the same sample also yield this CDR3. The chain uses TRBV2 and TRBJ2-1; D is unclear. Germline loops: CDR1 SNHLY, CDR2 FYNNEI. Trimming stripped 3 bases from V and 4 bases from J, with 4 bases between. This CDR3 has 12 amino acids. In nucleotides, the CDR3 is TGTGCCAGCAGTGAGGTATACAATGAGCAGTTCTTC. Translating gives CASSEVYNEQFF.

The chain employs TRBV2 and TRBJ2-2; 9 nucleotides align to TRBD1. The J segment lost 4 bases and the V segment lost 7 bases, leaving 7 bases of the junction unmatched. Germline CDR1 SNHLY, CDR2 FYNNEI. The CDR3 consists of 15 residues. CDR3 nucleotides: TGTGCCAGCACAAGGGACAGGGTCGCCACCGGGGAGCTGTTTTTT. Amino acid sequence: CASTRDRVATGELFF. Together with reference TRBV2 and TRBJ2-2, the CDR3 gives the full variable domain: EPEVTQTPSHQVTQMGQEVILRCVPISNHLYFYWYRQILGQKVEFLVSFYNNEISEKSEIFDDQFSVERPDGSNFTLKIRSTKLEDSAMYFCASTRDRVATGELFFGEGSRLTVL.

This clone was seen a single time. This chain joins TRBV4-1 and TRBJ2-5; 7 positions agree with TRBD2. The CDR3 has 16 amino acids. The germline gives CDR1 MGHRA, CDR2 YSYEKL. Trimming at V came to 3 bases and at J to 4 bases, leaving 11 bases not matched to a gene. This CDR3 is CASSQGLTGTGETQYF. CDR3 nucleotides: TGCGCCAGCAGCCAGGGACTAACCGGGACGGGAGAGACCCAGTACTTC.

CDR3 protein: CASSRAGGSIYGYTF. The CDR3 bases are TGTGCCAGCAGTCGGGCAGGGGGCTCGATATATGGCTACACCTTC. The chain joins TRBV27 to TRBJ1-2, with TRBD1 identical over 8 bases. The CDR3 covers 15 residues. The germline V gene encodes CDR1 MNHEY and CDR2 SMNVEV (reference sequence). V dropped 5 bases and J dropped 5; count of bases not matched to a gene: 10.

The chain is built from TRBV10-3 and TRBJ2-1, with 10 nucleotides matching TRBD2. The CDR3 consists of 14 residues. Losses at the gene ends were 6 bases for V and 9 bases for J; bases not matched to a gene: 8. Germline V gene lookup returns CDR1 ENHRY and CDR2 SYGVKD. The CDR3 reads CAIRPLAGEGEQFF. CDR3 in DNA: TGTGCCATCAGGCCCCTAGCGGGAGAAGGTGAGCAGTTCTTC.